This entry describes one T cell receptor (beta chain). The junction shows a germline mismatch at one end, possibly a read error. The time point here: persistent/refractory GD, antithyroid drugs over 5 years with positive TRAb. PBMC-extracted RNA yielded the TCR library. A peripheral blood sample, roughly 8.8 milliliters in volume, was drawn into EDTA tubes. Arm-PCR of CDR3 regions and iRepertoire HTBI primers were used to build TCR beta libraries. One entry per CDR3 protein results from TCRdb running MiXCR on the multiplex PCR reads. The sample lists approximately 380,000 distinct CDR3 sequences; 20% to 25% were seen once. This entry belongs to a study of regulatory T cells in long-lasting Graves disease. Sequencing used peripheral blood mononuclear cells (PBMCs), obtained when the disease was refractory, from a patient treated with antithyroid drugs. The source of this sequence is a female donor with Graves disease.

CDR3 sequence reads: CASSTRAGGEETQYF. In nucleotides, the CDR3 is TGTGCTAGCAGCACCCGGGCAGGGGGAGAAGAGACCCAGTACTTC. The V gene is TRBV7-7, the J gene TRBJ2-5; 7 nucleotides match TRBD1. The CDR3 covers 15 residues. CDR1 and CDR2 from the germline V gene are SSHAT and FNYEAQ (reference sequence).